These 19 T cell receptor beta chains share one sample of origin, sequenced in a study of T cells in women clearing cervical HPV infection. TCRdb's copy holds only in-frame clones and misses some; the assay was immunoSEQ multiplex PCR. The sample's table shows fewer than 50,000 clones. Input material: blood buffy coat. These receptors were taken from a woman aged 18 to 75 with a cervical HPV16 infection that either progressed to CIN3+ or cleared (not recorded which).

Remarks on this clone: The read falls 3 residues short of the CDR3 end, and the missing part is taken from the germline J gene. This chain joins TRBV11-2 and TRBJ1-5; the match to TRBD1 covers 9 bases. The CDR3 runs 15 residues. After removal of 5 bases from V and 6 bases from J, the junction contained 8 bases not matched to a gene. Germline V gives CDR1 SGHAT, CDR2 FQNNGV. Incomplete CDR3 DNA: TGTGCCAGCAGCCCCCGACAGGGGGTGGGTCAGCCC. This encodes CASSPRQGVGQP. The complete CDR3 protein is CASSPRQGVGQPQHF.

The sequenced part of the CDR3 DNA is TGTGCCTGGAGTGTACGTCTAGCGGGAGGATCATACAATGAG. This gives the protein CAWSVRLAGGSYNE. The complete CDR3 protein is CAWSVRLAGGSYNEQFF. The V gene is TRBV30, the J gene TRBJ2-1; 11 nucleotides match TRBD2. From the germline J gene comes the end of the CDR3, since the read stops 3 residues before it. CDR1 GTSNPN and CDR2 SVGIG come from the germline V gene (reference sequence). The CDR3 has 17 residues. Losses at the gene ends were 0 bases for V and 4 bases for J; bases not matched to a gene: 8.

As to this clone: The missing CDR3 end, 3 residues past where the read stops, is filled in from the germline J gene. The gene calls are TRBV7-6 and TRBJ2-1, with D possibly matching TRBD2 (6 bases). This CDR3 is 18 amino acids long. Germline CDR1 SGHVS, CDR2 FNYEAQ. V was cut by 5 bases and J by 5 bases, with 25 bases left in between. The sequenced CDR3 bases are TGTGCCAGCAGCGACCGTATCCTACGGGGGTCTAGGCACAATGAG. The encoded protein is CASSDRILRGSRHNE. The whole CDR3 sequence is CASSDRILRGSRHNEQFF.

Concerning this clone itself: The CDR3 goes on 3 residues after the read ends, and that part is filled in from the germline J gene. J is TRBJ2-5 and V is TRBV27; 8 nucleotides line up with TRBD2. This CDR3 has 15 residues. Germline V gives CDR1 MNHEY, CDR2 SMNVEV (reference sequence). The V segment lost 3 bases and the J segment 1 base; nucleotides outside the gene matches: 4. The CDR3 reads CASSFLGGAQETQYF. Partial CDR3 DNA: TGTGCCAGCAGTTTCCTCGGGGGGGCCCAAGAGACC.

In regard to this clone: The read terminates 3 residues ahead of where the CDR3 ends, so the germline J gene completes it. The chain uses TRBV18 and TRBJ1-1, with 8 bases identical to TRBD1. Germline-derived CDR1 and CDR2 are KGHSH and LQKENI. The V segment lost 3 bases and the J segment 1 base; nucleotides outside the gene matches: 4. The CDR3 covers 15 residues. CDR3 protein: CASSPTGVGNTEAFF. CDR3 bases read: TGTGCCAGCTCACCGACAGGGGTCGGGAACACTGAA.

Details on this clone: The DNA ends 3 residues before the CDR3 does, and the rest of the CDR3 is filled in from the germline J gene. V and J are TRBV10-3 and TRBJ1-1, with TRBD1 as a possible D gene (5 bases). V was clipped by 4 bases and J by 6 bases, with 21 bases between them. The CDR3 has 16 residues. Germline V CDR1 and CDR2: ENHRY, SYGVKD. The part of the CDR3 DNA that was read is TGTGCCATCAGTGGGCGACCCTTAGGGGAGGTCGCTGAA. Translating gives CAISGRPLGEVAE. The CDR3 in full is CAISGRPLGEVAEAFF.

As concerns this clone: The read gets to within 3 residues of the CDR3 end, and the germline J gene fills in the rest. The J gene is TRBJ1-2, the V gene TRBV19, with TRBD1 matching 10 bases. J gave up 7 bases and V 5 bases, and 4 bases lay outside the gene matches. The CDR3 is 13 residues long. CDR1 is LNHDA, CDR2 SQIVND, per germline (reference sequence). CDR3 DNA (partial): TGTGCCAGTAGTCGACAGGGGGCAGGTGGC. It translates to CASSRQGAGG. The whole CDR3 protein is CASSRQGAGGYTF.

Note on this clone: The read stops 3 residues short of the end of the CDR3; the missing end is completed from the germline J gene. The V gene is TRBV10-3, the J gene TRBJ2-5; TRBD2 matches at 7 bases. The CDR3 consists of 15 residues. Germline V gives CDR1 ENHRY, CDR2 SYGVKD. With V trimmed by 4 bases and J by 3 bases, 8 bases remained unmatched. Incomplete CDR3 DNA: TGTGCCATCAGTGCCCGACAACGGGGGGAAGAGACC. Encoded protein: CAISARQRGEET. The entire CDR3 protein is CAISARQRGEETQYF.

Details on this clone: The read ends 3 residues before the CDR3 terminus; that terminus is restored from the germline J gene. The chain couples TRBV5-6 to TRBJ2-7; TRBD1 aligns across 11 bases. The ends lost 4 bases at V and 6 bases at J; junction bases unmatched: 6. The CDR3 loop spans 14 amino acids. In germline, CDR1 is SGHDT, CDR2 YYEEEE. This CDR3 reads CASSRDRGAREQYF. Incomplete CDR3 DNA: TGTGCCAGCAGCCGGGACAGGGGGGCTCGCGAG.

This CDR3 reads CASRPGLANTGELFF. Incomplete CDR3 DNA: TGTGCCAGCAGGCCGGGACTCGCGAACACCGGGGAG. The chain is built from TRBV7-9 and TRBJ2-2, with a possible D match to TRBD2 (6 bases). The read ends 3 residues shy of where the CDR3 ends; the end is completed using the germline J gene. Germline V gene data show CDR1 as SEHNR and CDR2 as FQNEAQ (reference sequence). Trimming removed 6 bases at V and 0 bases at J, with 11 bases between. The CDR3 runs 15 residues.

Points on this clone: The CDR3 end is not reached by the read, which stops 3 residues before it; the germline J gene fills it in. The rearrangement uses TRBV29-1 and TRBJ2-5, with D possibly matching TRBD1 (7 bases). Germline V lookup: CDR1 SQVTM, CDR2 ANQGSEA. Trimming left V 3 bases short and J 6 bases short, with 14 bases between. The CDR3 covers 13 residues. The sequenced CDR3 bases are TGCAGCGTTGACCCCGCAGGGGGGAAGACC. It yields the protein CSVDPAGGKT. Given in full, the CDR3 is CSVDPAGGKTQYF.

With regard to this clone: From the germline J gene comes the end of the CDR3, since the read stops 3 residues before it. V and J are TRBV6-2 or TRBV6-3 and TRBJ1-2; 7 bases align to TRBD1. From germline, CDR1 is MNHEY and CDR2 SVGEGT. This CDR3 has 13 amino acids. The CDR3 sequence is CASRQTGQRGYTF. CDR3 DNA (partial): TGTGCCAGCAGGCAGACAGGGCAACGCGGC.

Comment on this clone: The read finishes 3 residues shy of the CDR3 end, and the germline J gene is used to complete it. The rearrangement links TRBV20-1 to TRBJ1-2, with 8 bases matching TRBD1. This CDR3 region has 13 residues. Germline trimming cut 3 bases from V and 4 bases from J; bases unmatched to any gene: 4. Germline V gene data show CDR1 as DFQATT and CDR2 as SNEGSKA (reference sequence). CDR3 region: CSASGTGGYGYTF. The part of the CDR3 DNA that was read is TGCAGTGCTAGTGGGACAGGAGGCTATGGC.

As to this clone: The sequence runs out 3 residues before the end of the CDR3; the remainder is reconstructed from the germline J gene. The J gene is TRBJ1-2, the V gene TRBV7-2, with 8 nucleotides matching TRBD1. The CDR3 sequence is 15 residues long. Germline assignment: CDR1 SGHTA and CDR2 FQGNSA. CDR3 in amino acids: CASSLTGVISYDYTF. Partial CDR3 DNA: TGTGCCAGCAGCTTGACAGGGGTCATCTCCTACGAC.

Concerning this clone: The read terminates 3 residues before the CDR3 end, so the remaining end is supplied by the germline J gene. This sequence joins TRBV2 and TRBJ2-5; TRBD2 might be the D (6 bases). Per the germline V gene, CDR1 is SNHLY and CDR2 is FYNNEI. V was clipped by 1 base and J by 0 bases, with 12 bases between them. The CDR3 totals 16 residues. The CDR3 protein is CASSEGFSGYQETQYF. The sequenced part of the CDR3 DNA is TGTGCCAGCAGTGAAGGGTTTAGCGGTTACCAAGAGACC.

About this clone: From the germline J gene comes the end of the CDR3, since the read stops 3 residues before it. V gene TRBV7-2 combines with J gene TRBJ2-3; D is ambiguous. The CDR3 contains 14 residues. Trimming cost V 3 bases and J 2 bases, with 9 bases left between them. Germline lookup yields CDR1 SGHTA and CDR2 FQGNSA. CDR3 bases read: TGTGCCAGCAGCTTCGGCGGATTCACAGATACG. This sequence encodes CASSFGGFTDT. The whole CDR3 reads CASSFGGFTDTQYF.

With respect to this clone: The read finishes 3 residues shy of the CDR3 end, and the germline J gene is used to complete it. The chain joins TRBV7-2 to TRBJ1-2; D remains ambiguous. CDR1 and CDR2 (germline): SGHTA, FQGNSA. The CDR3 loop spans 15 amino acids. The part of the CDR3 DNA that was read is TGTGCCAGCAGCTCAAAGCGGGAGAAGGCAGATACC. It translates to CASSSKREKADT. The entire CDR3 is CASSSKREKADTYTF.

A remark on this clone: The observed sequence ends 3 residues before the CDR3 terminus, with the missing tail filled in from the germline J gene. This chain links TRBV5-6 with TRBJ1-2; D gene ambiguous. Trimming shortened V by 1 base and J by 5 bases, and 15 bases separated the two germline ends. The CDR3 is made up of 15 amino acids. The germline gives CDR1 SGHDT, CDR2 YYEEEE. Incomplete CDR3 DNA: TGTGCCAGCAGCTTGCGGGGAGCAAAAACTTATGGC. Translated, it gives CASSLRGAKTYG. The whole CDR3 protein is CASSLRGAKTYGYTF.

As regards this clone: With the read ending 3 residues before the CDR3 end, the germline J gene is used to fill in that end. The chain carries TRBV20-1 and TRBJ2-3; 11 bases align to TRBD1. V shed 5 bases, J shed 6 bases, and the junction held 10 bases outside the gene matches. The CDR3 contains 15 residues. The germline CDR1 and CDR2 sequences are DFQATT and SNEGSKA (reference sequence). The sequenced part of the CDR3 DNA is TGCAGTGCTGCCTCGGACAGGGGGCTGGCGGATACG. Its protein product is CSAASDRGLADT. The full CDR3 sequence reads CSAASDRGLADTQYF.